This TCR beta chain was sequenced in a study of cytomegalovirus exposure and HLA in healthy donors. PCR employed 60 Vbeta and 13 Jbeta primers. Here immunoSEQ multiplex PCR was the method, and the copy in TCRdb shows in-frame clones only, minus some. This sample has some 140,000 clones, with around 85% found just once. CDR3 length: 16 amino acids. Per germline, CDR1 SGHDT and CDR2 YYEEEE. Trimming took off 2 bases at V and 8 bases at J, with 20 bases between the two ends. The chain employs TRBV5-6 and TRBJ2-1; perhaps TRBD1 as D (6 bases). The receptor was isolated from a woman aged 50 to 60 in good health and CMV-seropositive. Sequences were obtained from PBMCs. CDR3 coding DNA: TGTGCCAGCAGCTTTCCAGGGGCGTCGATCCTGTATGAGCAGTTCTTC. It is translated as CASSFPGASILYEQFF. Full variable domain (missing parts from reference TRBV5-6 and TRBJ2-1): DAGVTQSPTHLIKTRGQQVTLRCSPKSGHDTVSWYQQALGQGPQFIFQYYEEEERQRGNFPDRFSGHQFPNYSSELNVNALLLGDSALYLCASSFPGASILYEQFFGPGTRLTVL.